The 32 T cell receptor beta chains below come from one sample, sequenced in a study of blood T cell repertoires in COVID-19. Repertoires were generated with immunoSEQ multiplex PCR, while TCRdb's copy carries only in-frame clones and drops some. The table shows approximately 120,000 clones, with around three quarters occurring only once. The sequencing input was peripheral blood. The receptors stem from a human donor in a cohort sampled during active COVID-19.

The gene calls are TRBV28 and TRBJ1-1; the match to TRBD1 covers 7 bases. The CDR3 loop spans 13 amino acids. CDR1 and CDR2 from the germline V gene are MDHEN and SYDVKM. Trimming removed 3 bases from V and 5 bases from J; junction bases left unmatched: 3. The CDR3 spells CASSFSGGTEAFF. CDR3 DNA: TGTGCCAGCAGTTTTTCAGGGGGGACTGAAGCTTTCTTT.

The chain has TRBV30 and TRBJ2-7; tentative D call: TRBD1 (6 bases). The germline V and J ends were trimmed by 0 bases and 6 bases, with 15 bases remaining between them. The V gene's germline CDR1 is GTSNPN and CDR2 SVGIG (reference sequence). The CDR3 loop spans 14 amino acids. This chain's CDR3 is CAWSVTGSSTEQYF. The CDR3 DNA reads TGTGCCTGGAGTGTTACAGGGTCCTCGACCGAGCAGTACTTC.

The V and J genes are TRBV7-6 and TRBJ1-3; D may be TRBD1 (6 bases). CDR1 SGHVS and CDR2 FNYEAQ come from the germline V gene. V gave up 6 bases and J gave up 4 bases, with 22 bases separating them. CDR3 length: 17 residues. The CDR3 DNA reads as TGTGCCAGCAGTCTGACTCTCAGGGGAGACTCGGGAAACACCATATATTTT. Amino acid sequence: CASSLTLRGDSGNTIYF.

The rearrangement uses TRBV9 and TRBJ2-7; 7 bases are shared with TRBD2. This CDR3 comprises 13 residues. The V segment lost 7 bases and the J segment 2 bases; nucleotides outside the gene matches: 6. Germline CDR1 SGDLS, CDR2 YYNGEE. CDR3 DNA sequence: TGTGCCAGCGGAAGCGGGGACCCCTACGAGCAGTACTTC. This codes for CASGSGDPYEQYF.

The chain links TRBV3-1 (or the pseudogene TRBV3-2) to TRBJ1-5, with D possibly being TRBD1 (5 bases). The CDR3 runs to 16 residues. Deletions cut 1 base from V and 7 bases from J, with 17 bases between. Germline-derived CDR1 and CDR2 are LGHDT and YNNKEL (reference sequence). The CDR3 protein is CASSQGLGPGGQPQHF. The DNA of the CDR3 is TGTGCCAGCAGCCAAGGTCTGGGGCCCGGGGGACAGCCCCAGCATTTT.

The rearrangement joins TRBV2 to TRBJ2-1; TRBD1 agrees at 8 bases. V lost 8 bases, J lost 3 bases, and 18 bases stayed unmatched. The length of the CDR3 is 18 residues. Germline V gene data show CDR1 as SNHLY and CDR2 as FYNNEI. In DNA form, the CDR3 reads TGTGCCAGCTTTGTTGGACAGGGCTTAGGGCGGCACTACAATGAGCAGTTCTTC. Residues: CASFVGQGLGRHYNEQFF.

V usage is TRBV7-2 and J usage is TRBJ2-5, with 13 bases that match TRBD2. J lost 0 bases, V lost 0 bases, and 1 base had no gene match. Germline CDR1 reads SGHTA; CDR2 reads FQGNSA. CDR3 length: 17 amino acids. The CDR3 loop reads CASSLAGLAGNQETQYF. The CDR3 nucleotides are TGTGCCAGCAGCTTAGCGGGACTAGCGGGGAACCAAGAGACCCAGTACTTC.

This chain uses TRBV30 with TRBJ1-1; D is unresolved. The CDR3 is made up of 10 amino acids. V was trimmed by 3 bases and J by 8 bases, leaving 7 bases between them. Germline values: CDR1 GTSNPN, CDR2 SVGIG (reference sequence). This CDR3 is CAWRRREAFF. In DNA, the CDR3 is TGTGCCTGGAGGCGAAGAGAAGCTTTCTTT.

This clone was recorded once. This chain uses TRBV2 with TRBJ2-6; tentatively, D is TRBD1 (5 bases). This CDR3 is 15 amino acids long. Germline CDR1 reads SNHLY; CDR2 reads FYNNEI. Trimming left V 6 bases short and J 0 bases short, with 9 bases between. The DNA of the CDR3 is TGTGCCAGCAGGGACATAGGCTCTGGGGCCAACGTCCTGACTTTC. As protein: CASRDIGSGANVLTF. Supplemented by reference TRBV2 and TRBJ2-6, the full variable domain reads EPEVTQTPSHQVTQMGQEVILRCVPISNHLYFYWYRQILGQKVEFLVSFYNNEISEKSEIFDDQFSVERPDGSNFTLKIRSTKLEDSAMYFCASRDIGSGANVLTFGAGSRLTVL.

The J gene is TRBJ2-7, the V gene TRBV4-2; 9 bases match TRBD1. V was pared by 3 bases and J by 4 bases, with 4 bases of the junction left unmatched. Germline CDR1 reads LGHNA; CDR2 reads YNFKEQ. CDR3 length equals 14 residues. The CDR3 DNA is TGTGCCAGCAGCCAGGGGGACAGGGCATACGAGCAGTACTTC. Translating it yields CASSQGDRAYEQYF.

V and J are TRBV7-9 and TRBJ1-4; tentative D call: TRBD1 (5 bases). CDR3 length: 15 amino acids. Germline CDR1 is SEHNR and CDR2 is FQNEAQ (reference sequence). Trimming took off 5 bases at V and 4 bases at J, with 14 bases between the two ends. The CDR3 is CASSARQPFNEKLFF. CDR3 nucleotide sequence: TGTGCCAGCAGCGCCAGACAGCCATTTAATGAAAAACTGTTTTTT.

The chain is built from TRBV5-5 and TRBJ2-5; possibly TRBD1 for D (6 bases). The CDR3 is 14 amino acids. The germline CDR1 and CDR2 sequences are SGHKS and YYEKEE (reference sequence). V was trimmed by 4 bases and J by 5 bases, leaving 15 bases between them. The CDR3 protein is CASSSHRVAETQYF. DNA of the CDR3: TGTGCCAGCAGCAGCCACAGGGTCGCCGAGACCCAGTACTTC.

The V call is TRBV19, the J call TRBJ1-4, with 10 bases lining up with TRBD1. The CDR3 is made up of 14 amino acids. CDR1 and CDR2 from the germline V gene are LNHDA and SQIVND (reference sequence). V shed 6 bases, J shed 8 bases, and the junction held 6 bases outside the gene matches. The CDR3 region has the DNA TGTGCCAGTAGACCCGGGACAGGGGAAGAAAAACTGTTTTTT. Translated: CASRPGTGEEKLFF.

The rearrangement links TRBV6-5 to TRBJ1-4; TRBD1 agrees at 8 bases. Germline-derived CDR1 and CDR2 are MNHEY and SVGAGI. The CDR3 spans 14 residues. V lost 4 bases and J lost 8; bases outside the gene matches: 6. CDR3 DNA sequence: TGTGCCAGCAGTTCGGACAGGGTTGGCGAAAAACTGTTTTTT. This codes for CASSSDRVGEKLFF.

The J gene is TRBJ2-6, the V gene TRBV5-8; D is perhaps TRBD1 (5 bases). Germline lookup yields CDR1 SGHTS and CDR2 YDEGEE. Trimming took 4 bases from V and 4 from J, leaving 12 bases between them. This CDR3 has 15 amino acids. The CDR3 here is CASSHQGTGANVLTF. CDR3 in DNA: TGTGCCAGCAGCCATCAGGGAACCGGGGCCAACGTCCTGACTTTC.

The genes are TRBV29-1 and TRBJ1-1; the D gene is possibly TRBD1 (6 bases). Germline V gives CDR1 SQVTM, CDR2 ANQGSEA. The CDR3 runs to 13 residues. Trimming removed 6 bases at V and 6 bases at J, with 17 bases between. In DNA form, the CDR3 reads TGCAGCGTCTTGGACAGAACAGACGCTGAAGCTTTCTTT. Amino acid sequence: CSVLDRTDAEAFF.

This clone appeared a few times. This chain joins TRBV5-4 and TRBJ2-3; the D is unclear. CDR3 length equals 13 residues. From germline, CDR1 is SGHNT and CDR2 YYREEE (reference sequence). Deletions cut 0 bases from V and 2 bases from J, with 4 bases between. The CDR3: CASSLDNTDTQYF. The CDR3 DNA sequence: TGTGCCAGCAGCTTGGACAACACAGATACGCAGTATTTT.

The DNA of the CDR3 is TGCAGCGTCCGTGACAGAGCCAATCAGCCCCAGCATTTT. Its translation is CSVRDRANQPQHF. The chain employs TRBV29-1 and TRBJ1-5, with a possible D match to TRBD1 (5 bases). The CDR3 length is 13 residues. The germline V gene has CDR1 SQVTM and CDR2 ANQGSEA. Trimming pared 6 bases from V and 3 bases from J, leaving 12 bases between.

This chain links TRBV7-6 with TRBJ2-2; D not certain. This CDR3 has 15 residues. Deletions cut 5 bases from V and 4 bases from J, with 14 bases between. In germline, CDR1 is SGHVS, CDR2 FNYEAQ. The CDR3 DNA follows: TGTGCCAGCAGCGCATGGGCCCAAGTCACCGGGGAGCTGTTTTTT. It specifies CASSAWAQVTGELFF.

The chain couples TRBV30 to TRBJ2-1, with TRBD2 matching 9 bases. The CDR3 consists of 16 residues. Trimming cost V 5 bases and J 2 bases; bases outside gene matches: 10. The germline gives CDR1 GTSNPN, CDR2 SVGIG (reference sequence). The CDR3 DNA reads TGTGCCTGGGCCAAGCTACTAGCGGGTGCCTACAATGAGCAGTTCTTC. Protein sequence: CAWAKLLAGAYNEQFF.

This rearrangement joins TRBV23-1 to TRBJ2-3; D perhaps matches TRBD2 (6 bases). TRBV23-1 counts as an open reading frame of uncertain function. CDR3 length: 16 residues. Trimming cost V 3 bases and J 5 bases, with 18 bases left between them. For the CDR3, the DNA is TGCGCCAGCAGTCAGCGTCCGGACATGGGGGGAGATACGCAGTATTTT. It translates to CASSQRPDMGGDTQYF.

Note on this clone: One end of the junction does not line up with germline, which may come from a read error. The chain links TRBV4-1 to TRBJ1-2; perhaps TRBD1 as D (6 bases). CDR3 length: 14 residues. Germline loops: CDR1 MGHRA, CDR2 YSYEKL. The CDR3 sequence: CASNQPDSGYGYTF. CDR3 DNA: TGCGCCAGCAACCAACCGGACAGTGGGTATGGCTACACCTTC.

The sample holds one count of this clone. The J gene is TRBJ2-7, the V gene TRBV24-1; perhaps TRBD1 as D (5 bases). CDR1 and CDR2 (germline): KGHDR, SFDVKD. The CDR3 spans 14 residues. V lost 4 bases, J lost 5 bases, and 14 bases lay in between. This chain's CDR3 is CATSDGQGSHEQYF. The CDR3 DNA is TGTGCCACCAGTGACGGTCAGGGTTCCCACGAGCAGTACTTC.

The rearrangement uses TRBV7-9 and TRBJ1-2; 8 bases are shared with TRBD1. The CDR3 loop spans 13 amino acids. Germline assignment: CDR1 SEHNR and CDR2 FQNEAQ (reference sequence). Unmatched junction bases numbered 7, after V lost 5 bases and J lost 8 bases. The CDR3 bases are TGTGCCAGCAGCCAGGACAGGGTTGGGGGCTACACCTTC. Translated, it gives CASSQDRVGGYTF.

V usage is TRBV11-2 and J usage is TRBJ2-7; 7 positions match TRBD1. The CDR3 spans 15 residues. J gave up 7 bases and V 5 bases, and 14 bases lay outside the gene matches. Germline V gene data show CDR1 as SGHAT and CDR2 as FQNNGV. The CDR3 nucleotides are TGTGCCAGCAGCCGATCTCCGACAGGGACGAGGGAGCAGTACTTC. Protein sequence: CASSRSPTGTREQYF.

V and J are TRBV6-6 and TRBJ2-5; possibly TRBD1 for D (7 bases). V lost 6 bases and J lost 4, with 18 bases in between. The CDR3 runs 15 residues. The germline gives CDR1 MNHNY, CDR2 SVGAGI (reference sequence). The CDR3 reads CASSDRAARGETQYF. The CDR3 bases are TGTGCCAGCAGCGACAGGGCAGCGCGGGGAGAGACCCAGTACTTC.

V is TRBV24-1 and J is TRBJ2-3; D may be TRBD2 (7 bases). The CDR3 loop spans 14 amino acids. Germline loops: CDR1 KGHDR, CDR2 SFDVKD. Trimming removed 12 bases at V and 2 bases at J, with 17 bases between. In DNA, the CDR3 is TGTGCCTCCCAAAGGGCGGGGGCCACAGATACGCAGTATTTT. It is translated as CASQRAGATDTQYF.

This clone was detected only once. CDR3 region: CASSLGTSGNNEQFF. The CDR3 nucleotides read TGCGCCAGCAGCCTCGGGACTAGCGGTAACAATGAGCAGTTCTTC. The genes are TRBV5-1 and TRBJ2-1; 11 nucleotides line up with TRBD2. This CDR3 region has 15 residues. Germline assignment: CDR1 SGHRS and CDR2 YFSETQ. The V and J ends lost 4 bases and 5 bases, in that order; junction bases with no gene match: 5.

The CDR3 protein is CASSFRQAPTYEQYF. For the CDR3, the DNA is TGTGCCAGCAGCTTCCGACAGGCTCCTACCTACGAGCAGTACTTC. The chain joins TRBV3-1 (or the pseudogene TRBV3-2) to TRBJ2-7, with D possibly being TRBD1 (6 bases). V was shortened by 5 bases and J by 2 bases, with 16 bases between the two germline ends. From germline, CDR1 is LGHDT and CDR2 YNNKEL (reference sequence). There are 15 residues in the CDR3.

This chain connects TRBV9 to TRBJ1-4; D call uncertain. This CDR3 contains 13 residues. The V gene lost 3 bases and the J gene lost 0 bases, with 3 bases spanning the gap. The germline V gene encodes CDR1 SGDLS and CDR2 YYNGEE. In DNA form, the CDR3 reads TGTGCCAGCAGCGGCGCAACTAATGAAAAACTGTTTTTT. It translates to CASSGATNEKLFF.

The chain couples TRBV6-5 to TRBJ1-3; unclear D gene. The germline gives CDR1 MNHEY, CDR2 SVGAGI. Trimming took 6 bases from V and 0 from J, leaving 6 bases between them. This CDR3 has 13 residues. The CDR3: CASRTYSGNTIYF. The DNA of the CDR3 is TGTGCCAGCAGAACCTACTCTGGAAACACCATATATTTT.

The rearrangement uses TRBV28 and TRBJ1-6; D not certain. This CDR3 is built from 13 residues. Trimming took off 5 bases at V and 7 bases at J, with 9 bases between the two ends. Germline CDR1 MDHEN, CDR2 SYDVKM. This CDR3 reads CASSHEPNSPLHF. In nucleotides, the CDR3 is TGTGCCAGCAGTCACGAGCCGAATTCACCCCTCCACTTT.